This is a list of T cell receptor beta chains from one sample in a study of blood T cells in healthy people across ages. From the 5' RACE reads, TCRdb called clonotypes with MiXCR, one entry per CDR3 protein. The profile shows some 1.8 million distinct CDR3 sequences, about two fifths of them singletons. Sequenced input: blood. The origin of the receptors is a human donor in good health. Both conserved end residues are trimmed from each CDR3. The size of a clone is reported for some rows only, either as once, few or many, or as a class for expanded clones.

TRBV9	TRBJ2-5	NA	12	ASSAMGQGETQY
TRBV29-1	TRBJ2-1	NA	14	SVEDPKGIFDNEQF
TRBV6-1	TRBJ2-1	NA	14	ASSEGWQGRVNEQF
TRBV7-8	TRBJ2-3	many	14	ASSLVGQGFTDTQY
TRBV7-2	TRBJ2-7	many	9	ASSAAYEQY
TRBV28	TRBJ1-6	few	12	ASRPGPSTSPLH
TRBV29-1	TRBJ2-5	NA	10	SVELYTYERY
TRBV9	TRBJ2-2	few	15	ASSVGPGGYNTGELF
TRBV5-1	TRBJ2-5	many	11	ASSPIRGETQY
TRBV3-1	NA	few	11	ASSQGEGGEQY
TRBV20-1	TRBJ2-7	few	13	SARDWLAGGYEQY
TRBV29-1	NA	few	13	SVEDKGTPLETQY
TRBV9	TRBJ2-1	NA	13	ASRPGGSISNEQF
TRBV4-2	TRBJ1-6	NA	11	ATNGQSGSPLH
TRBV19	TRBJ1-5	NA	12	ASSDLRSVQPQH
TRBV7-9	TRBJ1-3	NA	16	ASSKRAQGLYSGNTIY
TRBV13	TRBJ2-1	NA	13	ASSLGRGGLNEQF
TRBV29-1	TRBJ1-2	NA	10	SVEEWTNGYT
TRBV29-1	TRBJ2-1	NA	11	SVEKHSVNEQF
TRBV4-3	TRBJ2-3	many	13	ASSQDWRSTDTQY
TRBV7-2	TRBJ2-2	few	12	ASSRDSNTGELF
TRBV29-1	TRBJ2-4	many	10	SVVVAKNIQY
TRBV28	NA	few	13	ASSGGGGYGETQY
TRBV29-1	TRBJ2-5	few	10	SGGDTQETQY
TRBV29-1	TRBJ2-5	NA	9	SGTSRETQY
TRBV12-3/TRBV12-4	TRBJ1-2	few	12	ASSPTGQGSGYT
TRBV12-3/TRBV12-4	TRBJ1-6	NA	12	ASSQGSYNSPLH
TRBV4-3	TRBJ2-5	NA	14	ASSQASGGAGETQY
TRBV29-1	TRBJ2-7	many	10	SVEITGDEQY
TRBV6-6	TRBJ2-6	few	16	ASSYSGQGAMGANVLT
TRBV28	TRBJ2-7	few	13	ASSLWTGFSYEQY
TRBV20-1	TRBJ1-2	few	9	SAKLTYGYT
TRBV29-1	TRBJ2-2	NA	12	SVEKGIGAGELF
TRBV20-1	TRBJ2-1	few	11	SAAGANINEQF
TRBV29-1	TRBJ2-7	many	11	SVTSGGTYEQY
TRBV19	TRBJ2-1	NA	13	ASSTQGQGRNEQF
TRBV7-6	TRBJ2-1	NA	9	ASSLSGEHF
TRBV20-1	TRBJ1-4	NA	13	SASSLGQGWEKLF
TRBV6-2/TRBV6-3	TRBJ2-1	NA	13	ASRKAGSSYNEQF
TRBV20-1	TRBJ1-1	NA	12	SARGGAVNTEAF
TRBV15	TRBJ2-1	NA	10	ATSRDVEKQF
TRBV7-2	TRBJ2-3	NA	13	ASSLFVGPTGTQY
TRBV29-1	TRBJ1-5	few	10	SVGSENQPQH
TRBV30	TRBJ2-4	NA	12	AWSEKAGSTVQY
TRBV6-5	TRBJ1-2	NA	9	ATRGVNGYT
TRBV4-3	TRBJ2-1	NA	14	ASSRSAGTDYNEQF
TRBV10-3	TRBJ1-1	NA	12	AISDIRANTEAF
TRBV6-1	TRBJ1-2	few	12	ASSEQGSNYGYT
TRBV7-9	TRBJ2-7	NA	12	ASSLALGVYEQY
TRBV4-3	TRBJ2-5	NA	13	ASSQDWTVKETQY
TRBV6-2/TRBV6-3	TRBJ2-2	NA	13	ASSLRPLRIGELF
TRBV6-1	TRBJ2-7	NA	13	ASSEIWDSSYEQY
TRBV20-1	TRBJ2-7	few	13	SARSLGKQLYEQY
TRBV20-1	TRBJ2-5	NA	11	SAVPGGVETQY
TRBV7-9	TRBJ2-2	NA	15	ASRGEGLAGITGELF
TRBV4-2	TRBJ1-1	once	14	ASSQLTRQGATEAF
TRBV15	TRBJ1-6	NA	12	ATRMTAPLAPLH
TRBV7-8	TRBJ1-1	once	12	ASSLMGPQAEAF
TRBV29-1	TRBJ1-2	NA	12	SVDRGSRSYGYT
TRBV20-1	TRBJ2-6	NA	13	SARQGNSGANVLT